The 6 T cell receptor beta chains presented below share a single source sample, sequenced in a study of blood T cell repertoires in COVID-19. Sequencing was performed with immunoSEQ multiplex PCR; in TCRdb, only in-frame clones are kept and a portion is missing. The sample has 350,000 to 450,000 clones, 70% to 90% seen once. Material: peripheral blood. These TCRs come from a man aged 40-49 years with acute or convalescent COVID-19.

J is TRBJ2-5 and V is TRBV5-6; D perhaps matches TRBD2 (5 bases). V was pared by 0 bases and J by 1 base, with 10 bases between. This CDR3 comprises 15 residues. In germline, CDR1 is SGHDT, CDR2 YYEEEE. The CDR3 region is CASSLALEGQETQYF. The CDR3 coding sequence is TGTGCCAGCAGCTTGGCCTTAGAGGGCCAAGAGACCCAGTACTTC.

The chain recombines TRBV5-1 with TRBJ2-1, with 9 bases that match TRBD1. Losses at the gene ends were 2 bases for V and 8 bases for J; bases not matched to a gene: 8. The CDR3 is 15 residues long. The germline gives CDR1 SGHRS, CDR2 YFSETQ. The CDR3 nucleotides read TGCGCCAGCAGCTTCGGGGACAGGGACCTCCATGAGCAGTTCTTC. As protein: CASSFGDRDLHEQFF.

This clone was seen only once. V gene TRBV29-1 combines with J gene TRBJ2-3; D perhaps matches TRBD1 (5 bases). This CDR3 contains 14 residues. Between the trimmed V and J ends, which lost 3 bases and 2 bases, there was a span of 12 bases. Germline CDR1 reads SQVTM; CDR2 reads ANQGSEA. The CDR3 loop is CSVDQSGHTDTQYF. CDR3 DNA: TGCAGCGTTGACCAATCAGGGCACACAGATACGCAGTATTTT.

The J gene is TRBJ1-3, the V gene TRBV7-2; D remains unclear. CDR1 is SGHTA and CDR2 is FQGNSA in the germline V gene. Trimming removed 1 base from V and 0 bases from J, with 10 bases in between. This CDR3 comprises 16 residues. The CDR3 spells CASSLVPGISGNTIYF. The CDR3 nucleotides read TGTGCCAGCAGCTTAGTTCCAGGAATCTCTGGAAACACCATATATTTT.

V gene TRBV7-9 combines with J gene TRBJ2-6; possible D gene TRBD1, 6 bases. The germline gives CDR1 SEHNR, CDR2 FQNEAQ (reference sequence). Trimming cost V 10 bases and J 4 bases, with 26 bases left between them. The CDR3 extends over 18 amino acids. The CDR3 DNA follows: TGTGCCACACCCGCGGATCAGGGGATCGACGGCGGGGCCAACGTCCTGACTTTC. It codes for CATPADQGIDGGANVLTF.

The genes are TRBV10-2 and TRBJ1-4; D is possibly TRBD1 (5 bases). V lost 3 bases, J lost 5 bases, and 10 bases lay in between. This CDR3 comprises 14 residues. Looked up from germline, CDR1 is WSHSY and CDR2 is SAAADI. The CDR3 coding sequence is TGCGCCAGCAGTGACAGGGTGGGAAATGAAAAACTGTTTTTT. It translates to CASSDRVGNEKLFF.